These T cell receptor beta chains were read from a single sample in a study of cytomegalovirus exposure and HLA in healthy donors. Using immunoSEQ multiplex PCR, the repertoire was profiled, and TCRdb retains in-frame clones only, with some absent. The top ten hold roughly 1.2% of the sample, which has more than 85,000 clones, around 79% seen once. Sequencing was done on a sample of PBMCs. The receptors were sampled from a woman aged 25 to 45 in good health and CMV-seronegative. The CDR3 runs from the conserved cysteine through the conserved F or W. The D gene is left open where the match is weak. Clone size is stated in some rows and not others, as once, few, many or a class when expanded.

J gene | V gene | clone size | D gene | CDR3 DNA | CDR3 protein
TRBJ1-1 | TRBV7-2 | NA | NA | TGTGCCAGCAGCGCGTTCGCTGAAGCTTTCTTT | CASSAFAEAFF
TRBJ2-7 | TRBV27 | NA | NA | TGTGCCAGCAGTTATGGGGGCCCACGCGAGCAGTACTTC | CASSYGGPREQYF
TRBJ1-5 | TRBV6-5 | NA | NA | TGTGCCAGCAGTTACTCTAGTAGCAATCAGCCCCAGCATTTT | CASSYSSSNQPQHF
TRBJ1-5 | TRBV7-8 | NA | TRBD1 | TGTGCCAGCAGCTCCTCGGACAGGGAAGTTCTGAGCAATCAGCCCCAGCATTTT | CASSSSDREVLSNQPQHF
TRBJ1-4 | TRBV18 | few | TRBD1 | TGTGCCAGCTCGGCCGGGACAGGGGGTGAAAAACTGTTTTTT | CASSAGTGGEKLFF
TRBJ1-1 | TRBV15 | once | TRBD1 | TGTGCCACCAGCAGATCGACAGGGGGGAACACTGAAGCTTTCTTT | CATSRSTGGNTEAFF
TRBJ2-1 | TRBV7-2 | few | TRBD2 | TGTGCCAGCAGCGCAACACTAGCGCGGAACTACAATGAGCAGTTCTTC | CASSATLARNYNEQFF
TRBJ2-5 | TRBV7-6 | NA | NA | TGTGCCAGCAGCGGAGGACTGGGCGGAGAGACCCAGTACTTC | CASSGGLGGETQYF
TRBJ1-5 | TRBV28 | NA | NA | TGTGCCAGCAGCCCGAGGCAGGGATATGGTCAGCCCCAGCATTTT | CASSPRQGYGQPQHF
TRBJ1-2 | TRBV5-1 | NA | NA | TGCGCCAGCAGCTTGGGTGCAGGGGTCGGCTATGGCTACACCTTC | CASSLGAGVGYGYTF
TRBJ1-1 | TRBV18 | NA | NA | TGTGCCAGCTCACCCGGGGGGGAGACTGAAGCTTTCTTT | CASSPGGETEAFF
TRBJ1-1 | TRBV16 | NA | TRBD1 | TGTGCCAGCAGCCCTAGTGGGACAGGGTTCACTGAAGCTTTCTTT | CASSPSGTGFTEAFF
TRBJ2-7 | TRBV11-2 | NA | NA | TGTGCCAGCATAAAGATAAGGGGCGGCGAGCAGTACTTC | CASIKIRGGEQYF
TRBJ2-5 | TRBV5-4 | NA | NA | TGTGCCAGCAGCCGCTCGGAGGTCCAGTACTTC | CASSRSEVQYF
TRBJ1-1 | TRBV28 | once | TRBD1 | TGTGCCAGCAGTTTGCAAGGGGGCGTCACTGAAGCTTTCTTT | CASSLQGGVTEAFF
TRBJ2-7 | TRBV28 | NA | NA | TGTGCCAGCAGTTTACCGACTCCGGGGGAGCAGTACTTC | CASSLPTPGEQYF
TRBJ2-2 | TRBV6-5 | NA | TRBD2 | TGTGCCAGCACGCGGGGGGACGTCGGGGCCGGGGAGCTGTTTTTT | CASTRGDVGAGELFF
TRBJ1-2 | TRBV6-1 | few | NA | TGTGCCAGCAGTGAAGCTCCCAGTTGGTATGGCTACACCTTC | CASSEAPSWYGYTF
TRBJ1-5 | TRBV5-6 | few | NA | TGTGCCAGCAGCTTTAGGGGTAGCAATCAGCCCCAGCATTTT | CASSFRGSNQPQHF
TRBJ2-2 | TRBV6-1 | NA | NA | TGTGCCAGCAGGGATAGGACAGAAACCGGGGAGCTGTTTTTT | CASRDRTETGELFF
TRBJ2-7 | TRBV2 | NA | NA | TGTGCCAGCAGTGAGACACCCTCCTACGAGCAGTACTTC | CASSETPSYEQYF
TRBJ2-4 | TRBV5-6 | NA | TRBD2 | TGTGCCAGCAGCCGGGGGGGCATTCAGTACTTC | CASSRGGIQYF
TRBJ2-3 | TRBV9 | NA | NA | TGTGCCAGCAGCGTAGCGGGTGCAGATACGCAGTATTTT | CASSVAGADTQYF
TRBJ1-2 | TRBV6-5 | NA | TRBD1 | TGTGCCAGCAGCTGGACAGGGGGTAACTATGGCTACACCTTC | CASSWTGGNYGYTF
TRBJ2-1 | TRBV7-3 | NA | TRBD2 | TGTGCCAGCAGCTTCTATCGGGAGGGCCGGGACAATGAGCAGTTCTTC | CASSFYREGRDNEQFF
TRBJ2-4 | TRBV13 | NA | TRBD1 | TGTGCCAGCAGCAGCGCAGGGACAGGGGGAAGGGACATTCAGTACTTC | CASSSAGTGGRDIQYF
TRBJ1-1 | TRBV23-1 | NA | NA | TGCGCCAGCAGTTCTCCTCTACACAGGGAGGGCACTGAAGCTTTCTTT | CASSSPLHREGTEAFF
TRBJ1-6 | TRBV7-2 | NA | NA | TGTGCCAGCAGCTTAATTCACCTCACGAGGCCGACAGCCCTCCACTTT | CASSLIHLTRPTALHF
TRBJ1-3 | TRBV14 | NA | NA | TGTGCCAGCAGCCAAGGATCAGGGGGAAACACCATATATTTT | CASSQGSGGNTIYF
TRBJ2-2 | TRBV25-1 | NA | NA | TGTGCCAGCAGTGAGCCGACAGGTCCCGGGGAGCTGTTTTTT | CASSEPTGPGELFF
TRBJ1-2 | TRBV4-3 | NA | TRBD1 | TGCGCCAGCAGCCATGGGACAGGGACCAACTATGGCTACACCTTC | CASSHGTGTNYGYTF
TRBJ1-5 | TRBV21-1 | NA | NA | TGTGCCAGCACCACTCCGTGGGTTCAAGTTGGCCAGCGGCCCCAGCATTTT | CASTTPWVQVGQRPQHF
TRBJ1-5 | TRBV7-9 | NA | NA | TGTGCCAGCAGCTCGGAGGCGGAGAGCAATCAGCCCCAGCATTTT | CASSSEAESNQPQHF
TRBJ2-2 | TRBV7-7 | NA | TRBD2 | TGTGCCAGCAGCGGACTAGCGGCCGGGGAGCTGTTTTTT | CASSGLAAGELFF
TRBJ2-7 | TRBV9 | few | TRBD1 | TGTGCCAGCAGCGTGTCCGGGACAGGGGTCTACGAGCAGTACTTC | CASSVSGTGVYEQYF
TRBJ1-5 | TRBV4-1 | NA | TRBD1 | TGCGCCAGCAGCCAGATACAGGGGGCCGGCAATCAGCCCCAGCATTTT | CASSQIQGAGNQPQHF
TRBJ2-7 | TRBV7-9 | NA | NA | TGTGCCAGCAGCCCCTCATTAACGTGGCCCTACGAGCAGTACTTC | CASSPSLTWPYEQYF
TRBJ1-6 | TRBV28 | NA | NA | TGTGCCAGCGGGGGCCCTTCGTCACCCCTCCACTTT | CASGGPSSPLHF
TRBJ2-7 | TRBV7-7 | NA | TRBD1 | TGTGCTAGCAGCCCCTTAGACGGACAGGGGGAGAACGAGCAGTACTTC | CASSPLDGQGENEQYF
TRBJ2-7 | TRBV29-1 | NA | TRBD1 | TGCAGCGTAGGACAGGGCGGCGAGCAGTACTTC | CSVGQGGEQYF
TRBJ1-1 | TRBV6-1 | NA | TRBD1 | TGTGCCAGCAGTGAAGCGGAGACAGGGGGATTTACGGGTCCTTTCTTT | CASSEAETGGFTGPFF
TRBJ2-2 | TRBV5-1 | NA | TRBD1 | TGCGCCAGCAGCACCGGGACAGGGGGCGACGGGGAGCTGTTTTTT | CASSTGTGGDGELFF
TRBJ2-7 | TRBV23-1 | NA | TRBD1 | TGCGCCAGCAGTCCACGGGACAGGGGAAGGGACTACGAGCAGTACTTC | CASSPRDRGRDYEQYF
TRBJ1-1 | TRBV30 | NA | NA | TGTGCCTGGAGAACAGGGCCGAACACTGAAGCTTTCTTT | CAWRTGPNTEAFF
TRBJ2-5 | TRBV5-1 | NA | NA | TGCGCCAGCAGCCTGAGCAGGGGTTTGGAGACCCAGTACTTC | CASSLSRGLETQYF
TRBJ2-4 | TRBV4-3 | NA | NA | TGCGCCAGCAGCCAAGTCGTCGAGAGAGCCAAAAACATTCAGTACTTC | CASSQVVERAKNIQYF
TRBJ2-5 | TRBV9 | NA | TRBD2 | TGTGCCAGCAGCGTAGCAGGTCCTAGCGGGGGCCCCAGGGCCCAGTACTTC | CASSVAGPSGGPRAQYF
TRBJ2-2 | TRBV30 | NA | TRBD2 | TGTGCCTGGAGGCGGGGGGTAAACACCGGGGAGCTGTTTTTT | CAWRRGVNTGELFF
TRBJ1-1 | TRBV28 | NA | NA | TGTGCCAGCAAAAATCCCGGGGACACTGAAGCTTTCTTT | CASKNPGDTEAFF
TRBJ2-4 | TRBV30 | few | NA | TGTGCCTGGAGCGTTACGGGCAAAAACATTCAGTACTTC | CAWSVTGKNIQYF
TRBJ1-1 | TRBV19 | few | TRBD1 | TGTGCCAGTAGTATGGGGCTCCAGGCAGGGGGCACCATGCACACTGAAGCTTTCTTT | CASSMGLQAGGTMHTEAFF
TRBJ2-7 | TRBV5-3 | NA | NA | TGTGCCAGAAGCGCGATCTACGAGCAGTACTTC | CARSAIYEQYF
TRBJ2-1 | TRBV6-4 | NA | NA | TGTGCCAGCAGTGACCGGGACAACAATGAGCAGTTCTTC | CASSDRDNNEQFF
TRBJ2-7 | TRBV2 | NA | TRBD2 | TGTGCCAGCAGTGAACTACTAGCGGTCTCCTACGAGCAGTACTTC | CASSELLAVSYEQYF
TRBJ1-1 | TRBV13 | NA | NA | TGTGCCAGCAGCTTAGACGGGTTGAACACTGAAGCTTTCTTT | CASSLDGLNTEAFF